These 18 T cell receptor beta chains share one sample of origin, sequenced in a study of cytomegalovirus exposure and HLA in healthy donors. The PCR was carried out with 60 Vbeta primers and 13 Jbeta primers. The assay was immunoSEQ multiplex PCR, and TCRdb's table has in-frame clones only and misses some. Of more than 90,000 clones listed, around four fifths are singletons. Sequencing used PBMCs. The source is a man aged 40-49 years in good health and CMV-seronegative.

The chain employs TRBV28 and TRBJ2-3; 7 bases match TRBD2. This CDR3 is 18 amino acids long. From germline, CDR1 is MDHEN and CDR2 SYDVKM. V was clipped by 3 bases and J by 3 bases; unmatched bases: 15. The CDR3 region is CASSFGGRWRERTDTQYF. CDR3 nucleotide sequence: TGTGCCAGCAGTTTTGGTGGTCGGTGGCGGGAGAGGACAGATACGCAGTATTTT.

The CDR3 DNA reads TGTGCCAGCAGCTTAGATCTCAGTTGGACTGAAGCTTTCTTT. Its translation: CASSLDLSWTEAFF. The chain uses TRBV11-2 and TRBJ1-1; D is ambiguous. The V gene's germline CDR1 is SGHAT and CDR2 FQNNGV. V shed 0 bases and J shed 5 bases, with 10 bases lying between them. The CDR3 loop spans 14 amino acids.

V gene TRBV11-3 combines with J gene TRBJ2-5; a weak D match, TRBD1 (6 bases). The CDR3 runs to 16 residues. In germline, CDR1 is SGHNT, CDR2 YENEEA. The V gene lost 6 bases and the J gene lost 5 bases, with 22 bases spanning the gap. DNA for the CDR3: TGTGCCAGCAGGATGTTCGGACAGATCCGAGGGGAGACCCAGTACTTC. Translated, it gives CASRMFGQIRGETQYF.

This clone has only a few counts. This chain uses TRBV5-1 with TRBJ1-2, with 7 bases lining up with TRBD1. The germline gives CDR1 SGHRS, CDR2 YFSETQ. This CDR3 comprises 13 residues. With 4 bases clipped from V and 3 bases from J, the junction kept 3 bases outside the gene matches. CDR3 DNA: TGCGCCAGCAGCCAAGACAGGGACTATGGCTACACCTTC. This gives the protein CASSQDRDYGYTF.

The V and J genes are TRBV4-1 and TRBJ1-5, with a weak D call TRBD1 (6 bases). Between the trimmed V and J ends, which lost 1 base and 3 bases, there was a span of 10 bases. The CDR3 runs to 15 residues. Germline loops: CDR1 MGHRA, CDR2 YSYEKL. CDR3 sequence (DNA): TGCGCCAGCAGCCAAGGGGACACAAACAATCAGCCCCAGCATTTT. This translates into CASSQGDTNNQPQHF.

On this clone itself: Other DNA sequences in this specimen translate into the identical CDR3. CDR3 amino acids: CSVTTGVGYGYTF. DNA of the CDR3: TGCAGCGTCACGACGGGGGTAGGATATGGCTACACCTTC. This sequence joins TRBV29-1 and TRBJ1-2; tentative D call: TRBD1 (5 bases). Per the germline V gene, CDR1 is SQVTM and CDR2 is ANQGSEA. Trimming took off 6 bases at V and 5 bases at J, with 16 bases between the two ends. This CDR3 has 13 amino acids.

This rearrangement joins TRBV7-6 to TRBJ2-3; D gene ambiguous. V was pared by 1 base and J by 5 bases, with 13 bases between. The germline CDR1 and CDR2 sequences are SGHVS and FNYEAQ. The CDR3 runs 15 residues. CDR3 loop: CASSLGANRRDTQYF. The CDR3 coding sequence is TGTGCCAGCAGCTTAGGGGCTAATCGAAGAGATACGCAGTATTTT.

This sequence joins TRBV9 and TRBJ2-7; 10 nucleotides agree with TRBD1. Germline loops: CDR1 SGDLS, CDR2 YYNGEE. V trimming: 3 bases; J trimming: 3 bases; junction bases outside the gene matches: 6. The length of the CDR3 is 15 residues. In nucleotides, the CDR3 is TGTGCCAGCAGCGAGGGGACAGGGGCCTTCTACGAGCAGTACTTC. Translation gives CASSEGTGAFYEQYF. Filled out from reference TRBV9 and TRBJ2-7, the complete variable domain reads DSGVTQTPKHLITATGQRVTLRCSPRSGDLSVYWYQQSLDQGLQFLIQYYNGEERAKGNILERFSAQQFPDLHSELNLSSLELGDSALYFCASSEGTGAFYEQYFGPGTRLTVT.

V is TRBV28 and J is TRBJ1-2; D remains unclear. This CDR3 is built from 13 residues. V gave up 10 bases and J gave up 4 bases, with 16 bases separating them. Germline V gene data show CDR1 as MDHEN and CDR2 as SYDVKM. CDR3 in DNA: TGTGCCATCCGAGGAGCCTTAGGCTATGGCTACACCTTC. This codes for CAIRGALGYGYTF.

The chain is built from TRBV6-6 and TRBJ1-1; TRBD1 matches at 10 bases. Germline CDR1 MNHNY, CDR2 SVGAGI (reference sequence). V shed 11 bases and J 7 bases; nucleotides not matched to a gene: 13. The CDR3 has 14 residues. In nucleotides, the CDR3 is TGTGCCTCCAAACGGGACAGGGGATTAGATGAAGCTTTCTTT. As protein: CASKRDRGLDEAFF.

CDR3 coding DNA: TGTGCCAGCAGCCCCAGGGCCTTACCCACCGGGGAGCTGTTTTTT. This sequence encodes CASSPRALPTGELFF. This rearrangement joins TRBV7-7 to TRBJ2-2; a possible D gene is TRBD1 (5 bases). The length of the CDR3 is 15 residues. Germline V gene data show CDR1 as SSHAT and CDR2 as FNYEAQ (reference sequence). V lost 5 bases, J lost 4 bases, and 14 bases lay in between.

V is TRBV7-2 and J is TRBJ2-7; 7 bases fit TRBD1. The trim removed 3 bases at V and 0 bases at J, leaving 8 bases unmatched. The germline gives CDR1 SGHTA, CDR2 FQGNSA. The CDR3 runs 16 residues. The CDR3 bases are TGTGCCAGCAGCTTCACCGGGACAGCCGACTCCTACGAGCAGTACTTC. The encoded protein is CASSFTGTADSYEQYF.

This chain joins TRBV9 and TRBJ2-7; a possible D gene is TRBD1 (6 bases). CDR1 and CDR2 (germline): SGDLS, YYNGEE. This CDR3 has 15 amino acids. V dropped 4 bases and J dropped 0 bases, with 14 bases sitting between them. The CDR3: CASSPLGQSSYEQYF. The CDR3, as DNA: TGTGCCAGCAGCCCACTCGGACAGTCCTCCTACGAGCAGTACTTC.

The chain employs TRBV12-5 and TRBJ1-1; perhaps TRBD1 as D (5 bases). Between the trimmed V and J ends, which lost 7 bases and 0 bases, there was a span of 15 bases. Germline CDR1 and CDR2: LGHNT and FRNRAP. The CDR3 runs to 15 residues. Here the CDR3 DNA reads TGTGCTAGTGCCATGGGGCCAGCCCTGAACACTGAAGCTTTCTTT. Its translation: CASAMGPALNTEAFF.

This chain uses TRBV6-6 with TRBJ1-1; 9 bases fit TRBD1. The germline CDR1 and CDR2 sequences are MNHNY and SVGAGI (reference sequence). The CDR3 is made up of 14 amino acids. With 5 bases clipped from V and 3 bases from J, the junction kept 4 bases outside the gene matches. In DNA form, the CDR3 reads TGTGCCAGCAGTGGGACAGGGATAGACACTGAAGCTTTCTTT. Protein sequence: CASSGTGIDTEAFF.

The rearrangement uses TRBV27 and TRBJ2-3, with 9 nucleotides matching TRBD2. The CDR3 is 15 amino acids. CDR1 MNHEY and CDR2 SMNVEV come from the germline V gene (reference sequence). The ends lost 5 bases at V and 4 bases at J; junction bases unmatched: 7. The CDR3 is CASSPRRGGADTQYF. The CDR3 region has the DNA TGTGCCAGCAGTCCAAGGCGGGGGGGGGCAGATACGCAGTATTTT.

As regards this clone: One end of the junction is discordant with germline, which a read error may explain. This chain joins TRBV7-9 and TRBJ1-1; D is ambiguous. The germline V gene has CDR1 SEHNR and CDR2 FQNEAQ (reference sequence). The CDR3 length is 15 residues. As DNA, the CDR3 is TGTTCCAGCAGCGTCCGGGTCCTTTACAACACTGAAGCTTTCTTT. Translating gives CSSSVRVLYNTEAFF.

For the CDR3, the DNA is TGTGCCAGCAGCTTAGGAGGAAATACAGGGGACCTCTCCTACGAGCAGTACTTC. This translates into CASSLGGNTGDLSYEQYF. The chain joins TRBV7-9 to TRBJ2-5, with 7 positions matching TRBD1. The last part of the DNA fits TRBJ2-7 better; the J call may be wrong. Germline assignment: CDR1 SEHNR and CDR2 FQNEAQ (reference sequence). This CDR3 is built from 18 residues.